This T cell receptor (beta chain) was documented in a study of blood T cell repertoires in COVID-19. Profiling relied on immunoSEQ multiplex PCR, and the TCRdb table lists in-frame clones only, not all of them. The table shows some 120,000 clones, with roughly 90% occurring only once. The germline V gene has CDR1 SGHNT and CDR2 YYREEE (reference sequence). The length of the CDR3 is 14 residues. V lost 4 bases, J lost 3 bases, and 3 bases stayed unmatched. The chain couples TRBV5-4 to TRBJ1-4, with 7 bases aligning to TRBD1. The sample consisted of peripheral blood. This TCR was recovered from a man in his fifties or sixties with active COVID-19. The DNA for the CDR3 is TGTGCCAGCAGCCGGGACAGCTCTAATGAAAAACTGTTTTTT. This sequence encodes CASSRDSSNEKLFF. Based on the CDR3 plus reference TRBV5-4 and TRBJ1-4, the full variable domain is ETGVTQSPTHLIKTRGQQVTLRCSSQSGHNTVSWYQQALGQGPQFIFQYYREEENGRGNFPPRFSGLQFPNYSSELNVNALELDDSALYLCASSRDSSNEKLFFGSGTQLSVL.